The rows below give T cell receptor beta chains drawn from one sample of a study of glioma-infiltrating T cells after dendritic cell vaccination. The table came from immunoSEQ multiplex PCR; TCRdb's copy has only in-frame clones and leaves some out. The top ten clones hold roughly 9% of a sample with roughly 60,000 clones, about 84% of them seen once. The sequencing used blood, collected after dendritic cell vaccination. The receptors here all came from a human donor with glioblastoma. Each CDR3 is given with its conserved first and last residue. D genes are given only for firm matches. A clone size is listed for some rows: how often the clone was seen (once, few, many), or a class if it is expanded.

len	abundance	v_gene	d_gene	j_gene	CDR3nt	CDR3aa
17	NA	TRBV7-2	NA	TRBJ1-1	TGTGCCAGCAGCCAAGTTGCGGGGTTCGGGGTGAACACTGAAGCTTTCTTT	CASSQVAGFGVNTEAFF
15	NA	TRBV9	TRBD1	TRBJ1-4	TGTGCCAGCAGCGTTACAGGGGGCGCAGCTGAAAAACTGTTTTTT	CASSVTGGAAEKLFF
15	NA	TRBV11-3	NA	TRBJ2-1	TGTGCCAGCAGCTTAGCAGGGGTCACCTACAATGAGCAGTTCTTC	CASSLAGVTYNEQFF
14	once	TRBV7-2	NA	TRBJ1-1	TGTGCCAGCAGCTATTTAAAAACAGGGACTGAAGCTTTCTTT	CASSYLKTGTEAFF
15	NA	TRBV6-5	TRBD2	TRBJ2-3	TGTGCCAGCAGGCCGGGACTAGCGGGGGAAGATACGCAGTATTTT	CASRPGLAGEDTQYF
18	once	TRBV4-2	TRBD2	TRBJ2-3	TGTGCCAGCAGCCAAGCTCGGACTAGCGGGGGAATCACAGATACGCAGTATTTT	CASSQARTSGGITDTQYF
16	NA	TRBV7-6	TRBD1	TRBJ2-3	TGTGCCAGCAGCTTATTGACGGGACAGGGGGCAGATACGCAGTATTTT	CASSLLTGQGADTQYF
15	NA	TRBV18	NA	TRBJ1-5	TGTGCCAGCTCAACTACCCATGTCAGCGATCAGCCCCAGCATTTT	CASSTTHVSDQPQHF
15	NA	TRBV7-2	NA	TRBJ1-1	TGTGCCAGCAGCTCTGACAGGATACCGAACACTGAAGCTTTCTTT	CASSSDRIPNTEAFF
13	NA	TRBV6-5	NA	TRBJ1-2	TGTGCCAGCAGCCTAGGAAGTGGATATGACTACACCTTC	CASSLGSGYDYTF
14	once	TRBV30	NA	TRBJ1-6	TGTGCCTGGAGTCCGGGACAAAATAATTCACCCCTCCACTTT	CAWSPGQNNSPLHF
14	NA	TRBV7-9	NA	TRBJ1-1	TGTGCCAGCAGCTTAGCATTAGGGAGCACTGAAGCTTTCTTT	CASSLALGSTEAFF
13	NA	TRBV5-1	TRBD1	TRBJ2-7	TGCGCCAACCGACAGGGTACCAGCTACGAGCAGTACTTC	CANRQGTSYEQYF
13	NA	TRBV4-1	TRBD1	TRBJ1-1	TGCGCCAGCAGCCATACAGGGGGCACTGAAGCTTTCTTT	CASSHTGGTEAFF
13	NA	TRBV30	NA	TRBJ1-2	TGTGCCTGGGGCACAGGGTGGTTCAATGGCTACACCTTC	CAWGTGWFNGYTF
15	NA	TRBV9	NA	TRBJ2-3	TGTGCCAGCAGCGTTGGGGGACAAGGCACAGATACGCAGTATTTT	CASSVGGQGTDTQYF
15	NA	TRBV6-1	NA	TRBJ2-7	TGTGCCAGCAGACTAGTCGGTGATTCGATCTACGAGCAGTACTTC	CASRLVGDSIYEQYF
15	NA	TRBV9	NA	TRBJ2-2	TGTGCCAGCAGCGTAGGACAGGCGAACACCGGGGAGCTGTTTTTT	CASSVGQANTGELFF
18	NA	TRBV7-2	TRBD2	TRBJ2-1	TGTGCCAGCAGCTTAGGTAGCGGGGTGAAGACCGACGGGAATGAGCAGTTCTTC	CASSLGSGVKTDGNEQFF
13	NA	TRBV7-9	NA	TRBJ2-7	TGTGCCAGCAGCCCCATGCGGTCCCACGAGCAGTACTTC	CASSPMRSHEQYF
16	NA	TRBV5-1	TRBD1	TRBJ1-1	TGCGCCAGCAGCTTGTCTACAGGGGCTGGCTACACTGAAGCTTTCTTT	CASSLSTGAGYTEAFF
16	NA	TRBV21-1	NA	TRBJ1-5	TGTGCCAGCAGCCTTCAGAGACAGGGAAGCAATCAGCCCCAGCATTTT	CASSLQRQGSNQPQHF
14	once	TRBV2	NA	TRBJ2-2	TGTGCCAGCAGTGTGGAGACGAACACCGGGGAGCTGTTTTTT	CASSVETNTGELFF
14	NA	TRBV30	TRBD1	TRBJ2-7	TGTGCCTGGAGGACCCGGACAGGGATGCACGAGCAGTACTTC	CAWRTRTGMHEQYF
14	NA	TRBV2	NA	TRBJ1-2	TGTGCCAGCAGTGAACGTCAGGGGAGCGATGGCTACACCTTC	CASSERQGSDGYTF
16	NA	TRBV7-6	NA	TRBJ2-5	TGTGCCAGCAGCTTCCTTACCGGGGTGGGCAAAGAGACCCAGTACTTC	CASSFLTGVGKETQYF
19	NA	TRBV7-8	TRBD2	TRBJ2-5	TGTGCCAGCAGCTACAACGCAATCGGACTAGCGGGGGGGATAGAGACCCAGTACTTC	CASSYNAIGLAGGIETQYF
11	few	TRBV27	NA	TRBJ1-4	TGTGCCAGCAGTAACCTAGGTGTGCTGTTTTTT	CASSNLGVLFF
14	NA	TRBV27	NA	TRBJ1-1	TGTGCCAGCACCATACAATGGGGGGAGGCTGAAGCTTTCTTT	CASTIQWGEAEAFF
13	NA	TRBV7-9	NA	TRBJ2-5	TGTGCCAGCAGCTCTACCCGTGCAGAGACCCAGTACTTC	CASSSTRAETQYF
12	few	TRBV10-3	TRBD1	TRBJ1-2	TGTGCCGTCCGACAGGGACTCTATGGCTACACCTTC	CAVRQGLYGYTF
13	NA	TRBV5-1	TRBD1	TRBJ1-5	TGCGCCAGCAGTCCCAGGGGGCGTCAGCCCCAGCATTTT	CASSPRGRQPQHF
14	NA	TRBV27	NA	TRBJ1-6	TGTGCCAGCACAGCGGGGTCCTATAATTCACCCCTCCACTTT	CASTAGSYNSPLHF
13	NA	TRBV18	NA	TRBJ1-3	TGTGCCAGCTCCCCAGGAGCTGGAAACACCATATATTTT	CASSPGAGNTIYF
12	NA	TRBV5-6	NA	TRBJ1-3	TGTGCCAGCAGCTCCCTTGGAAACACCATATATTTT	CASSSLGNTIYF
12	NA	TRBV11-2	TRBD1	TRBJ1-1	TGTGCCAGCAGTGGGACAGCCCTTGAAGCTTTCTTT	CASSGTALEAFF
15	few	TRBV9	NA	TRBJ1-2	TGTGCCAGCAGCGTAGGAGACGAGGTAGTAAGGGGCTACACCTTC	CASSVGDEVVRGYTF
14	NA	TRBV9	NA	TRBJ1-1	TGTGCCAGCAGCGTAGAAGGGAGGGGAACTGAAGCTTTCTTT	CASSVEGRGTEAFF
15	few	TRBV4-2	TRBD1	TRBJ1-2	TGTGCCAGCAGCCAAGATTCCGGACAGGACTATGGCTACACCTTC	CASSQDSGQDYGYTF
15	NA	TRBV4-2	NA	TRBJ1-4	TGTGCCAGCAGCCAGCGGCAGGGTAACGATGAAAAACTGTTTTTT	CASSQRQGNDEKLFF
14	NA	TRBV5-4	TRBD2	TRBJ2-7	TGCGCCAGCAGCCAAGGAGCGGGGGACTACGAGCAGTACTTC	CASSQGAGDYEQYF
16	NA	TRBV11-2	NA	TRBJ2-7	TGTGCCAGCAGTAAGTGGGTGGACAGAGAGGCCTACGAGCAGTACTTC	CASSKWVDREAYEQYF
15	NA	TRBV7-9	TRBD1	TRBJ1-2	TGTGCCAGCAGCGCCTTTGGGGCAGGGGGTCATGGCTACACCTTC	CASSAFGAGGHGYTF
15	NA	TRBV4-1	NA	TRBJ2-2	TGCGCCAGCAGCCAAGAGGCAGGGGTGACCGGGGAGCTGTTTTTT	CASSQEAGVTGELFF
14	NA	TRBV7-8	TRBD1	TRBJ2-5	TGTGCCAGCAGTCCACAGGGGATGGAAGAGACCCAGTACTTC	CASSPQGMEETQYF
12	NA	TRBV5-4	NA	TRBJ1-1	TGTGCCAGCAGCCCCTATAACACTGAAGCTTTCTTT	CASSPYNTEAFF
15	few	TRBV19	TRBD2	TRBJ2-5	TGTGCCAGTAGTATTTTAGCGGGGGGGCGGGAGACCCAGTACTTC	CASSILAGGRETQYF
15	NA	TRBV9	NA	TRBJ1-1	TGTGCCAGCAGCGCCGCACAGGTGATGAACACTGAAGCTTTCTTT	CASSAAQVMNTEAFF
14	NA	TRBV18	NA	TRBJ2-5	TGTGCCAGCTCACCACCGGGGCGGGGAGAGACCCAGTACTTC	CASSPPGRGETQYF
16	NA	TRBV5-5	TRBD1	TRBJ2-7	TGTGCCAGCAGTTACTTTCCCGGACAGGCAGCCTACGAGCAGTACTTC	CASSYFPGQAAYEQYF
12	NA	TRBV6-1	NA	TRBJ1-2	TGTGCCAGCAGTGACTCCAGGTTGAGCTACACCTTC	CASSDSRLSYTF
11	NA	TRBV6-1	NA	TRBJ2-2	TGTGCCAGCAGTGCTGCCGGGGAGCTGTTTTTT	CASSAAGELFF
16	NA	TRBV5-6	TRBD1	TRBJ1-1	TGTGCCAGCAGCCCCGGGACAGGGAGGTTAGGAACTGAAGCTTTCTTT	CASSPGTGRLGTEAFF
16	NA	TRBV4-1	TRBD1	TRBJ2-1	TGCGCCAGCAGCCAAGAGACAGGGCGCTCCTACAATGAGCAGTTCTTC	CASSQETGRSYNEQFF
15	NA	TRBV4-3	TRBD1	TRBJ1-6	TGCGCCAGCAGCCCGTCCCGGGACAGGGCTTCACCCCTCCACTTT	CASSPSRDRASPLHF
16	NA	TRBV11-2	NA	TRBJ2-2	TGTGCCAGCAGCTTAGTCTCTACAGCCTACACCGGGGAGCTGTTTTTT	CASSLVSTAYTGELFF
14	NA	TRBV30	NA	TRBJ1-6	TGTGCCTGGAGTGTGGGTCAGGGAAATTCACCCCTCCACTTT	CAWSVGQGNSPLHF
13	NA	TRBV11-1	NA	TRBJ2-5	TGTGCCAGCAGCGCGATCACTGCGGAGACCCAGTACTTC	CASSAITAETQYF